Presented here are 14 T cell receptor beta chains from one specimen sequenced in a study of T cell clones after liver transplantation. The data were produced by immunoSEQ multiplex PCR, yet TCRdb's version contains in-frame clones alone and is incomplete. Counted here are about 51,000 clones, roughly nine tenths occurring once; the ten biggest clones make up 13% to 15%. The sequences come from CD8+ T cells from blood, collected 12 months after liver transplant. These receptors originate from a human patient who received a liver transplant. Part of the T cell pool may stem from the graft donor.

J is TRBJ2-1 and V is TRBV27, with 13 bases identical to TRBD2. The CDR3 sequence is 18 residues long. Germline-derived CDR1 and CDR2 are MNHEY and SMNVEV (reference sequence). V gave up 6 bases and J gave up 1 base; unmatched junction bases: 9. The CDR3 DNA is TGTGCCAGCAGACGAGGACTAGCGGGAGCTGGGTCCTACAATGAGCAGTTCTTC. Protein product: CASRRGLAGAGSYNEQFF.

The V gene is TRBV4-1, the J gene TRBJ2-2; D not certain. Per germline, CDR1 MGHRA and CDR2 YSYEKL. The CDR3 loop spans 16 amino acids. V was shortened by 3 bases and J by 2 bases, with 13 bases between the two germline ends. The DNA of the CDR3 is TGCGCCAGCAGCCATCTCCGGACGGTCAACACCGGGGAGCTGTTTTTT. Translating it yields CASSHLRTVNTGELFF.

This chain uses TRBV19 with TRBJ2-1; the D is unclear. Germline V CDR1 and CDR2: LNHDA, SQIVND (reference sequence). The CDR3 runs 12 residues. V was clipped by 1 base and J by 5 bases, with 3 bases between them. The CDR3 reads CASSIVHNEQFF. The DNA of the CDR3 is TGTGCCAGTAGTATAGTTCACAATGAGCAGTTCTTC. Supplemented by reference TRBV19 and TRBJ2-1, the full variable domain reads DGGITQSPKYLFRKEGQNVTLSCEQNLNHDAMYWYRQDPGQGLRLIYYSQIVNDFQKGDIAEGYSVSREKKESFPLTVTSAQKNPTAFYLCASSIVHNEQFFGPGTRLTVL.

V is TRBV5-4 and J is TRBJ1-4; maybe TRBD1 (6 bases). The CDR3 covers 16 residues. V gave up 0 bases and J gave up 4 bases, with 13 bases separating them. Germline CDR1 and CDR2: SGHNT and YYREEE (reference sequence). The CDR3 sequence: CASSLGRTDYNEKLFF. DNA of the CDR3: TGTGCCAGCAGCTTGGGGAGGACAGACTATAATGAAAAACTGTTTTTT.

The sample holds one count of this clone. The chain is built from TRBV7-6 and TRBJ1-2; 10 bases are a match to TRBD1. Per germline, CDR1 SGHVS and CDR2 FNYEAQ. The CDR3 contains 14 residues. V lost 2 bases and J lost 8; bases outside the gene matches: 5. The CDR3 spells CASSLTGQGKGYTF. The CDR3 nucleotides are TGTGCCAGCAGCTTAACGGGACAGGGGAAAGGCTACACCTTC.

The chain couples TRBV27 to TRBJ2-1; 8 bases agree with TRBD2. The CDR3 is 14 amino acids. The junction had 6 bases not matched to a gene; V was cut back by 3 bases and J by 8 bases. Germline CDR1 reads MNHEY; CDR2 reads SMNVEV (reference sequence). The CDR3 DNA follows: TGTGCCAGCAGTTTGTACAGCGGGAGTGATGAGCAGTTCTTC. It specifies CASSLYSGSDEQFF.

This clone was picked up a small number of times. This chain uses TRBV6-4 with TRBJ2-7; the D gene is possibly TRBD1 (6 bases). The CDR3 is made up of 14 amino acids. Deletions cut 7 bases from V and 2 bases from J, with 15 bases between. The V gene's germline CDR1 is MRHNA and CDR2 SNTAGT. DNA for the CDR3: TGTGCCAGCACCGCGGACAGCCTCACCTACGAGCAGTACTTC. Translation gives CASTADSLTYEQYF.

This chain uses TRBV29-1 with TRBJ1-1, with a weak D call TRBD1 (6 bases). Germline CDR1 reads SQVTM; CDR2 reads ANQGSEA. Trimming left V 3 bases short and J 0 bases short, with 11 bases between. There are 14 residues in the CDR3. The CDR3 sequence: CSVESGQMNTEAFF. For the CDR3, the DNA is TGCAGCGTTGAGAGTGGACAGATGAACACTGAAGCTTTCTTT.

The chain recombines TRBV16 with TRBJ2-3, with D possibly matching TRBD1 (6 bases). Germline V gene lookup returns CDR1 KGHSY and CDR2 FQNENV. The CDR3 runs 16 residues. V lost 1 base, J lost 2 bases, and 13 bases lay in between. CDR3 sequence (DNA): TGTGCCAGCAGCCAATTAAAGGGGACAACCACAGATACGCAGTATTTT. Its translation is CASSQLKGTTTDTQYF.

This rearrangement joins TRBV6-6 to TRBJ1-4, with TRBD1 identical over 9 bases. The CDR3 is made up of 15 amino acids. CDR1 MNHNY and CDR2 SVGAGI come from the germline V gene (reference sequence). The V and J ends lost 7 bases and 7 bases, in that order; junction bases with no gene match: 10. The CDR3 nucleotides are TGTGCCAGCACACCCACCGGGACAGGGTTTGAAAAACTGTTTTTT. Translating gives CASTPTGTGFEKLFF.

The J gene is TRBJ2-3, the V gene TRBV5-5; D unclear. Trimming removed 0 bases at V and 1 base at J, with 6 bases between. The CDR3 loop spans 14 amino acids. The germline CDR1 and CDR2 sequences are SGHKS and YYEKEE (reference sequence). CDR3 amino acids: CASSLGHRTDTQYF. CDR3 DNA: TGTGCCAGCAGCTTGGGACACCGCACAGATACGCAGTATTTT. Full variable domain (remainder filled in from reference TRBV5-5 and TRBJ2-3): DAGVTQSPTHLIKTRGQQVTLRCSPISGHKSVSWYQQVLGQGPQFIFQYYEKEERGRGNFPDRFSARQFPNYSSELNVNALLLGDSALYLCASSLGHRTDTQYFGPGTRLTVL.

This rearrangement joins TRBV29-1 to TRBJ2-7, with D possibly being TRBD2 (5 bases). The CDR3 runs to 13 residues. Trimming stripped 5 bases from V and 3 bases from J, with 14 bases between. The germline V gene encodes CDR1 SQVTM and CDR2 ANQGSEA. The CDR3 here is CSVSGGDYYEQYF. DNA for the CDR3: TGCAGCGTTTCCGGAGGAGACTACTACGAGCAGTACTTC.

Many counts were recorded for this clone. V and J are TRBV11-3 and TRBJ2-2, with D possibly being TRBD2 (6 bases). The CDR3 runs 15 residues. The V end was cut by 1 base, the J end by 3 bases, with 9 bases between. The germline V gene encodes CDR1 SGHNT and CDR2 YENEEA. The CDR3: CASSLAGTYTGELFF. In DNA, the CDR3 is TGTGCCAGCAGCTTAGCCGGGACTTACACCGGGGAGCTGTTTTTT. Filled out from reference TRBV11-3 and TRBJ2-2, the complete variable domain reads EAGVVQSPRYKIIEKKQPVAFWCNPISGHNTLYWYLQNLGQGPELLIRYENEEAVDDSQLPKDRFSAERLKGVDSTLKIQPAELGDSAVYLCASSLAGTYTGELFFGEGSRLTVL.

The chain uses TRBV11-1 and TRBJ1-1; D is undetermined. V lost 2 bases and J lost 0, with 4 bases in between. CDR1 and CDR2 from the germline V gene are SGHAT and FQDESV (reference sequence). The CDR3 has 13 residues. The CDR3 sequence: CASSLTVNTEAFF. CDR3 sequence (DNA): TGTGCCAGCAGCTTAACAGTGAACACTGAAGCTTTCTTT.